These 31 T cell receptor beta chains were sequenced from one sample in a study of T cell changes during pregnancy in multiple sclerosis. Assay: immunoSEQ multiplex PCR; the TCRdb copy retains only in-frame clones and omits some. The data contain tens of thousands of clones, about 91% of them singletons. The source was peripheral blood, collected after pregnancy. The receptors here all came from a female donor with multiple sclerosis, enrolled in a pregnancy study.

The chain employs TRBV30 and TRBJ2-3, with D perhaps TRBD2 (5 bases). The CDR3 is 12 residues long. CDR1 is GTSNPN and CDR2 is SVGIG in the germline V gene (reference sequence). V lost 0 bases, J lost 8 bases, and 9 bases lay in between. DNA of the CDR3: TGTGCCTGGAGTGTACCCGGGGTTACGCAGTATTTT. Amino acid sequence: CAWSVPGVTQYF.

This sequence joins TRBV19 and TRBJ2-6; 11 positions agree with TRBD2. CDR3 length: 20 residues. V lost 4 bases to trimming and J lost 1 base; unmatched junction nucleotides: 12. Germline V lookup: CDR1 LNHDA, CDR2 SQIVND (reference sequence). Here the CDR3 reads CASSTKIPGLAASGANVLTF. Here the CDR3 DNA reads TGTGCCAGTAGTACGAAAATTCCGGGACTAGCGGCTTCTGGGGCCAACGTCCTGACTTTC.

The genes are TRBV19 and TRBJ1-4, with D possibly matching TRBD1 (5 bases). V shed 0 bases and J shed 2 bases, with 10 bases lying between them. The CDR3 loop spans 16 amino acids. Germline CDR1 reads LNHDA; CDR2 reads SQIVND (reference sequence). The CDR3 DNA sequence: TGTGCCAGTAGTATAGATATACAGGCGACTAATGAAAAACTGTTTTTT. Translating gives CASSIDIQATNEKLFF.

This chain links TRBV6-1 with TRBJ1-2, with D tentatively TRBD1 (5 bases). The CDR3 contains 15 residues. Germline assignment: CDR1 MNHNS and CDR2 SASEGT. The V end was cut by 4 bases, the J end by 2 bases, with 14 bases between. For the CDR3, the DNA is TGTGCCAGCAGTGTGATGGAGACAGCCAACTATGGCTACACCTTC. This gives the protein CASSVMETANYGYTF.

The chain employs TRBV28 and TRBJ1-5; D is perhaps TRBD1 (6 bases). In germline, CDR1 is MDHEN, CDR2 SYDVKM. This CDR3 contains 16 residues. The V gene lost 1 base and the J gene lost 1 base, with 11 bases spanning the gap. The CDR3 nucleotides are TGTGCCAGCAGTTTATTCGATACAGGGAGCAATCAGCCCCAGCATTTT. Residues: CASSLFDTGSNQPQHF.

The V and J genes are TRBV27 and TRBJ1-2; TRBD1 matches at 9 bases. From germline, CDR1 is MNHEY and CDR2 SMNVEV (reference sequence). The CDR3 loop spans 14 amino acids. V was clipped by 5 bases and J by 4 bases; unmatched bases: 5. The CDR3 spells CASSRTGVGYGYTF. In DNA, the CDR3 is TGTGCCAGCAGTCGGACAGGGGTTGGCTATGGCTACACCTTC.

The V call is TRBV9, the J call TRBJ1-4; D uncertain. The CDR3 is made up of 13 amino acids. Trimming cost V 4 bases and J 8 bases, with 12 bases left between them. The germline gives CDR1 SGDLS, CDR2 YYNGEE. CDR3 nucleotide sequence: TGTGCCAGCAGCTCTCTCGGAGGGGAAAAACTGTTTTTT. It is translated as CASSSLGGEKLFF.

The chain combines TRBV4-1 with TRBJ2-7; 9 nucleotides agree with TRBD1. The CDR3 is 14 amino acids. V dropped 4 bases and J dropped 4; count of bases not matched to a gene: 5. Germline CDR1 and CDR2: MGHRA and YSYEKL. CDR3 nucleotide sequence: TGCGCCAGCAGCCTGGACAGGGGCAATTACGAGCAGTACTTC. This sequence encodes CASSLDRGNYEQYF.

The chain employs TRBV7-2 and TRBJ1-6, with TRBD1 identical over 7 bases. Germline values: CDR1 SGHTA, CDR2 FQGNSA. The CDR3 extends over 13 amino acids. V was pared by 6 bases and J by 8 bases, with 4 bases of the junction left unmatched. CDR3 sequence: CASRNRGHSPLHF. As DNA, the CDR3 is TGTGCCAGCAGGAACAGGGGACATTCACCCCTCCACTTT.

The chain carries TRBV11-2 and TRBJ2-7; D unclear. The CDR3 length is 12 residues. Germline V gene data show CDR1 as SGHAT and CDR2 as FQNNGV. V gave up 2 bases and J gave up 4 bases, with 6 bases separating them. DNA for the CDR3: TGTGCCAGCAGCTTAACGAGATACGAGCAGTACTTC. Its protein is CASSLTRYEQYF.

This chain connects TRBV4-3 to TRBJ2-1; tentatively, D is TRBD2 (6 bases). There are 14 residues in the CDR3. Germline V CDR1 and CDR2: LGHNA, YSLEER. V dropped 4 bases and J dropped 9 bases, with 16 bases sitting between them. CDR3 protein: CASSPGGGRTEQFF. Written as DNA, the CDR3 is TGCGCCAGCAGCCCCGGTGGAGGGAGGACTGAGCAGTTCTTC.

The CDR3 DNA reads as TGTGCCAGCAGTCCCCGACAGGGGTATGGCTACACCTTC. It codes for CASSPRQGYGYTF. The chain couples TRBV6-5 to TRBJ1-2, with 8 bases that match TRBD1. CDR1 and CDR2 from the germline V gene are MNHEY and SVGAGI. The CDR3 loop spans 13 amino acids. The V gene end was trimmed by 5 bases and the J gene end by 5 bases; junction bases not matched to a gene: 4.

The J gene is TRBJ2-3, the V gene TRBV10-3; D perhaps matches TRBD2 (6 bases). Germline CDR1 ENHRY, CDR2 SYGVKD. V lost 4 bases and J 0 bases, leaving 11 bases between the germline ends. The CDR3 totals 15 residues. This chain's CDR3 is CAISAGGASTDTQYF. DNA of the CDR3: TGTGCCATCAGTGCCGGCGGGGCTAGCACAGATACGCAGTATTTT.

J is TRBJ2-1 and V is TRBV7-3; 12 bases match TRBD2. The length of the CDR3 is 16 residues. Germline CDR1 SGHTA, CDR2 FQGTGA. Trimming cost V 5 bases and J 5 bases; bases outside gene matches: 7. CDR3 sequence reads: CASSIDGLAGHNEQFF. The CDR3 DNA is TGTGCCAGCAGCATAGACGGACTAGCGGGGCACAATGAGCAGTTCTTC.

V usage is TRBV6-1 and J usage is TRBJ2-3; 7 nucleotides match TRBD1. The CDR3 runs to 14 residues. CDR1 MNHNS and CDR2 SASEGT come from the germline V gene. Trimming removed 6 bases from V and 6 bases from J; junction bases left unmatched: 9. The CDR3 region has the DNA TGTGCCAGCAGACCCGACAGGGTTTCGGATACGCAGTATTTT. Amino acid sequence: CASRPDRVSDTQYF.

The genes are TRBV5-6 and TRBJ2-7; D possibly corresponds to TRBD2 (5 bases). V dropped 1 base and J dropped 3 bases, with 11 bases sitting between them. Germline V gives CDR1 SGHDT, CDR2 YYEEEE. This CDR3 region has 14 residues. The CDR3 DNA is TGTGCCAGCAGCTTGCCGGGGATGGACTACGAGCAGTACTTC. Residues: CASSLPGMDYEQYF.

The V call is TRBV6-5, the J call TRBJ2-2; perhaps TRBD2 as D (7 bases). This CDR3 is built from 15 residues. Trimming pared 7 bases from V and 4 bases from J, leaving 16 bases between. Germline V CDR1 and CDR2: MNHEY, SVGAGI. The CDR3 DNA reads TGTGCCAGCAACCGTGGGGGGGCGACCACCGGGGAGCTGTTTTTT. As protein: CASNRGGATTGELFF.

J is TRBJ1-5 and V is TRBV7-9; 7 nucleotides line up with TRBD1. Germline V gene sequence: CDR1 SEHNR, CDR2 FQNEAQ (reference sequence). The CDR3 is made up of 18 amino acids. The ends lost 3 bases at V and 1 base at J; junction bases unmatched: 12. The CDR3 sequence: CASSFRGPGQLSNQPQHF. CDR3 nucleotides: TGTGCCAGCAGCTTCCGAGGACCGGGACAGTTAAGCAATCAGCCCCAGCATTTT.

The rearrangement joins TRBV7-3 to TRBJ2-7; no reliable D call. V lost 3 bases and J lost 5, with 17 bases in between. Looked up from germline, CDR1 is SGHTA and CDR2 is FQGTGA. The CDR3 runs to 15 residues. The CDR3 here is CASSLAGDSHHEQYF. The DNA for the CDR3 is TGTGCCAGCAGCTTGGCTGGTGACTCACACCACGAGCAGTACTTC.

The DNA for the CDR3 is TGTGCCAGCAGCTTCCGTCCACTCTTAGACAGCTACACCTTC. This encodes CASSFRPLLDSYTF. This chain uses TRBV7-2 with TRBJ1-2; D is undetermined. This CDR3 contains 14 residues. Between the trimmed V and J ends, which lost 3 bases and 9 bases, there was a span of 17 bases. The germline V gene encodes CDR1 SGHTA and CDR2 FQGNSA.

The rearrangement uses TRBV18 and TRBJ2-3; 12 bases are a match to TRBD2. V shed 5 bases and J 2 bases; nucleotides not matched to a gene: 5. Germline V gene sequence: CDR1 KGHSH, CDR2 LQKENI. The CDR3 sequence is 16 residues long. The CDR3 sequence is CASSLRTSGATDTQYF. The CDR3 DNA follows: TGTGCCAGCTCATTGAGGACTAGCGGGGCCACAGATACGCAGTATTTT.

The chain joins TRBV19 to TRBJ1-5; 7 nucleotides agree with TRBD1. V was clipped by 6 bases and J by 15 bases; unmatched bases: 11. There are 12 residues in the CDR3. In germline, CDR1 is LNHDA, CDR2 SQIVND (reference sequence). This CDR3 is CASSPPGQSLHF. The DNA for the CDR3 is TGTGCCAGTAGCCCGCCGGGACAGAGTCTGCATTTT.

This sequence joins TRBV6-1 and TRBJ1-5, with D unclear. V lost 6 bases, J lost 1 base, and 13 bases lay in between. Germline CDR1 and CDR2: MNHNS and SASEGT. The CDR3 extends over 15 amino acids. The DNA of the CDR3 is TGTGCCAGCAGCTACCAGACGGAGAGCAATCAGCCCCAGCATTTT. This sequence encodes CASSYQTESNQPQHF.

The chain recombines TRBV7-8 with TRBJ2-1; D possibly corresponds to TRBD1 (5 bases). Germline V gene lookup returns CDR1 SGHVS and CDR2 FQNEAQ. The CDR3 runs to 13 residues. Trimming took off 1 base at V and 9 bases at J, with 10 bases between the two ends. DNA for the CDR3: TGTGCCAGCAGCTTAGAGGGGCGCACTGAGCAGTTCTTC. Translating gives CASSLEGRTEQFF.

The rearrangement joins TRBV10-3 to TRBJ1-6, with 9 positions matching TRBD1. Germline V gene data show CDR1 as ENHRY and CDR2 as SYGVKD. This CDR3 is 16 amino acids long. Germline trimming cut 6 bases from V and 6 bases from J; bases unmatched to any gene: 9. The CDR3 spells CAIREGTGGPNSPLHF. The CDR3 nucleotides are TGTGCCATCAGGGAGGGAACAGGGGGCCCTAATTCACCCCTCCACTTT.

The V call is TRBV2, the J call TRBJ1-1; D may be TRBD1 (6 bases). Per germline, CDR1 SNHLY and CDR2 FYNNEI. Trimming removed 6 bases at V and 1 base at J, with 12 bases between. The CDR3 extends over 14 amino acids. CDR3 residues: CASSNRVGNTEAFF. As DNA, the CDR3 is TGTGCCAGCAGCAACAGGGTTGGGAACACTGAAGCTTTCTTT.

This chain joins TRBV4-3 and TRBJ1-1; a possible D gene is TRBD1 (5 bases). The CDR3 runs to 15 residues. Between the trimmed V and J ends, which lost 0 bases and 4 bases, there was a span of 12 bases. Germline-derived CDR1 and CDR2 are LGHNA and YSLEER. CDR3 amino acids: CASSQDGDSSTEAFF. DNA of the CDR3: TGCGCCAGCAGCCAAGATGGAGACAGCAGCACTGAAGCTTTCTTT.

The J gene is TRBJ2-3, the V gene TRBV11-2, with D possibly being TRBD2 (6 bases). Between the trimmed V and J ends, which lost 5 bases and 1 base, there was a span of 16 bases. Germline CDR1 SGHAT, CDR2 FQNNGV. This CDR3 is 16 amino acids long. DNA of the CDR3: TGTGCCAGCAGCCTTACAATGTCGGGGGGCACAGATACGCAGTATTTT. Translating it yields CASSLTMSGGTDTQYF. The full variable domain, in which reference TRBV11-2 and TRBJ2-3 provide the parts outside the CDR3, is EAGVAQSPRYKIIEKRQSVAFWCNPISGHATLYWYQQILGQGPKLLIQFQNNGVVDDSQLPKDRFSAERLKGVDSTLKIQPAKLEDSAVYLCASSLTMSGGTDTQYFGPGTRLTVL.

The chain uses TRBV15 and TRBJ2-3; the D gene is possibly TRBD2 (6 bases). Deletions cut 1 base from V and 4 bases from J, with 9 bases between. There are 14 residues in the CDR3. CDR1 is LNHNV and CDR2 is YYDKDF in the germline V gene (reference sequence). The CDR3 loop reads CATSRVAGSDTQYF. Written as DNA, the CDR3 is TGTGCCACCAGCAGAGTCGCGGGATCAGATACGCAGTATTTT.

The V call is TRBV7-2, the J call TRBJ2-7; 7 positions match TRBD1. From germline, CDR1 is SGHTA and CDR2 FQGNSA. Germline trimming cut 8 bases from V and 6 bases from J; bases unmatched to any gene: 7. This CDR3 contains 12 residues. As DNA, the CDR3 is TGTGCCAGCGGGGACAGCTCGGGCGAGCAGTACTTC. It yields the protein CASGDSSGEQYF.

Here the CDR3 DNA reads TGTGCCAGCAGCCGGGACAGAACCTACGAGCAGTACTTC. It yields the protein CASSRDRTYEQYF. This chain links TRBV5-4 with TRBJ2-7, with 7 bases fitting TRBD1. CDR1 is SGHNT and CDR2 is YYREEE in the germline V gene (reference sequence). With V trimmed by 4 bases and J by 2 bases, 3 bases remained unmatched. The CDR3 runs 13 residues.